These T cell receptor beta chains were read from a single sample in a study of blood T cell repertoires in COVID-19. This table comes from immunoSEQ multiplex PCR, and its TCRdb copy is limited to in-frame clones, with some not included. The sample shows about 180,000 clones, roughly nine tenths of them seen only once. The specimen was peripheral blood. The receptors were gathered from a man aged 18 to 35 who had recovered from COVID-19. Each CDR3 is given with its conserved first and last residue. Each record gives: J gene, clone size, CDR3 length, V gene, D gene, CDR3 protein, CDR3 DNA. A D gene is named only where the DNA matches it firmly. Expanded clones get a size class; other rows say once, few or many, or leave the size out.

TRBJ2-1 | . | 15 | TRBV5-5 | . | CASSLKEAGMGEQFF | TGTGCCAGCAGCCTCAAAGAGGCAGGGATGGGTGAGCAGTTCTTC
TRBJ2-1 | . | 16 | TRBV6-2/TRBV6-3 | TRBD2 | CASSYGSGTSRDEQFF | TGTGCCAGCAGTTACGGTTCCGGGACTAGCCGCGATGAGCAGTTCTTC
TRBJ2-3 | . | 13 | TRBV7-2 | . | CASERVFLDTQYF | TGTGCCAGCGAGCGGGTCTTCCTTGATACGCAGTATTTT
TRBJ1-2 | . | 14 | TRBV25-1 | . | CASSESRLTTAYTF | TGTGCCAGCAGTGAGTCTAGACTCACAACCGCCTACACCTTC
TRBJ2-3 | . | 16 | TRBV9 | TRBD2 | CASSVRLAGGGDTQYF | TGTGCCAGCAGCGTAAGACTAGCGGGAGGTGGAGATACGCAGTATTTT
TRBJ2-3 | . | 18 | TRBV21-1 | . | CASSKGEDRGPSRDTQYF | TGTGCCAGCAGCAAAGGAGAGGACAGGGGTCCCTCTCGAGATACGCAGTATTTT
TRBJ1-6 | . | 14 | TRBV7-2 | TRBD1 | CASSSQGVGSPLHF | TGTGCCAGCAGTTCCCAGGGGGTTGGTTCACCCCTCCACTTT
TRBJ1-1 | few | 16 | TRBV3-1/TRBV3-2 | . | CASSQGWTVKNTEAFF | TGTGCCAGCAGCCAAGGTTGGACAGTAAAGAACACTGAAGCTTTCTTT
TRBJ1-2 | once | 11 | TRBV5-1 | . | CASSFRDGYTF | TGCGCCAGCAGCTTCAGGGATGGCTACACCTTC
TRBJ1-2 | . | 13 | TRBV29-1 | TRBD1 | CSVVDRVGYGYTF | TGCAGCGTTGTGGACAGGGTAGGGTATGGCTACACCTTC
TRBJ2-7 | . | 13 | TRBV25-1 | TRBD1 | CASSGTGSYEQYF | TGTGCCAGCTCCGGGACAGGGAGCTACGAGCAGTACTTC
TRBJ1-3 | . | 17 | TRBV5-5 | . | CASSLFGGPLSGNTIYF | TGTGCCAGCAGCTTGTTCGGGGGGCCGCTCTCTGGAAACACCATATATTTT
TRBJ2-1 | once | 15 | TRBV5-6 | TRBD2 | CASSPEASGLKEEFF | TGTGCCAGCAGCCCGGAGGCTAGCGGGCTCAAAGAGGAGTTCTTC
TRBJ2-5 | . | 15 | TRBV19 | . | CASSNPAGYQETQYF | TGTGCCAGTAGTAACCCCGCAGGGTACCAAGAGACCCAGTACTTC
TRBJ2-3 | . | 17 | TRBV5-8 | . | CASSFLLGRFGTDTQYF | TGTGCCAGCAGCTTTCTCCTGGGGCGGTTTGGCACAGATACGCAGTATTTT
TRBJ2-1 | . | 15 | TRBV19 | TRBD2 | CASSIDQLAFNEQFF | TGTGCCAGTAGTATAGACCAACTAGCGTTCAATGAGCAGTTCTTC
TRBJ1-6 | . | 15 | TRBV6-5 | . | CASSYSGRTDSPLHF | TGTGCCAGCAGTTACTCGGGGCGGACAGATTCACCCCTCCACTTT
TRBJ2-7 | . | 12 | TRBV30 | TRBD1 | CAWSAQGYEQYF | TGTGCCTGGAGTGCACAGGGGTACGAGCAGTACTTC
TRBJ1-1 | . | 15 | TRBV6-6 | TRBD1 | CASRVTGVGFTEAFF | TGTGCCAGCAGGGTGACAGGGGTAGGTTTCACTGAAGCTTTCTTT
TRBJ2-3 | . | 20 | TRBV21-1 | . | CASSKIRRTSGTKYTDTQYF | TGTGCCAGCAGCAAAATCCGAAGGACTAGCGGGACTAAGTACACAGATACGCAGTATTTT
TRBJ2-5 | . | 13 | TRBV5-1 | . | CASSPGRGKTQYF | TGCGCCAGCAGCCCCGGACGGGGGAAGACCCAGTACTTC
TRBJ2-1 | . | 10 | TRBV7-9 | . | CASSFQEQFF | TGTGCCAGCAGCTTCCAAGAGCAGTTCTTC
TRBJ2-5 | . | 14 | TRBV7-2 | . | CASSSRRGQETQYF | TGTGCCAGCAGCTCCCGCCGGGGGCAAGAGACCCAGTACTTC
TRBJ2-7 | . | 15 | TRBV20-1 | TRBD2 | CSASRLAVTPYEQYF | TGCAGTGCTAGTCGGCTAGCGGTAACCCCCTACGAGCAGTACTTC
TRBJ1-4 | . | 14 | TRBV6-6 | . | CASSREATNEKLFF | TGTGCCAGCAGCAGAGAGGCAACTAATGAAAAACTGTTTTTT
TRBJ2-6 | . | 15 | TRBV7-3 | . | CASTLIPSGANVLTF | TGTGCCAGCACCCTAATCCCGTCTGGGGCCAACGTCCTGACTTTC
TRBJ2-1 | . | 13 | TRBV5-1 | . | CASRDFSYNEQFF | TGCGCCAGCAGGGACTTCTCCTACAATGAGCAGTTCTTC
TRBJ1-2 | . | 15 | TRBV28 | . | CASSLSRVANYGYTF | TGTGCCAGCAGTTTAAGCCGGGTCGCTAACTATGGCTACACCTTC
TRBJ2-7 | . | 17 | TRBV3-1/TRBV3-2 | TRBD2 | CASSPLAGPSGLYEQYF | TGTGCCAGCAGCCCTCTAGCGGGACCCTCGGGTTTATACGAGCAGTACTTC
TRBJ2-5 | . | 15 | TRBV6-1 | . | CASSEALGAQETQYF | TGTGCCAGCAGTGAAGCCCTGGGCGCTCAAGAGACCCAGTACTTC
TRBJ1-6 | . | 15 | TRBV7-2 | . | CASSLGSGLNSPLHF | TGTGCCAGCAGCTTAGGTTCAGGACTAAATTCACCCCTCCACTTT
TRBJ2-7 | . | 15 | TRBV10-3 | TRBD2 | CAISGTSGSSYEQYF | TGTGCCATCAGTGGGACTAGCGGGTCCTCCTACGAGCAGTACTTC
TRBJ1-3 | . | 16 | TRBV5-1 | . | CASSPRVGQTGNTIYF | TGCGCCAGCAGCCCGAGGGTGGGTCAGACCGGAAACACCATATATTTT
TRBJ2-5 | . | 16 | TRBV7-9 | TRBD1 | CASSLGITDREETQYF | TGTGCCAGCAGCTTGGGAATTACGGACAGGGAAGAGACCCAGTACTTC
TRBJ1-6 | . | 15 | TRBV6-1 | . | CASSEITRASFPLHF | TGTGCCAGCAGTGAGATAACGCGGGCCTCGTTTCCCCTCCACTTT
TRBJ2-1 | . | 14 | TRBV28 | . | CASSIFEGRNEQFF | TGTGCCAGCAGTATCTTTGAGGGTCGCAATGAGCAGTTCTTC
TRBJ1-1 | . | 14 | TRBV13 | . | CASSLRQGKTEAFF | TGTGCCAGCAGCTTACGCCAGGGGAAAACTGAAGCTTTCTTT
TRBJ2-2 | . | 13 | TRBV24-1 | . | CATSGGRHGELFF | TGTGCCACCAGTGGTGGCAGACACGGGGAGCTGTTTTTT
TRBJ2-3 | . | 16 | TRBV7-8 | TRBD2 | CASSDKGLAYTDTQYF | TGTGCCAGCAGCGACAAGGGACTAGCATACACAGATACGCAGTATTTT
TRBJ2-7 | . | 12 | TRBV12-3/TRBV12-4 | TRBD2 | CGSSGSPYEQYF | TGTGGCAGTAGCGGGAGCCCCTACGAGCAGTACTTC
TRBJ2-2 | . | 14 | TRBV7-8 | . | CASSPSGQSGELFF | TGTGCCAGCAGCCCATCTGGACAGTCCGGGGAGCTGTTTTTT
TRBJ2-7 | . | 14 | TRBV20-1 | . | CSASFERSSYEQYF | TGCAGTGCTAGTTTCGAAAGGAGCTCCTACGAGCAGTACTTC
TRBJ2-5 | . | 15 | TRBV4-3 | . | CASSQNQGWLETQYF | TGCGCCAGCAGCCAAAATCAGGGGTGGTTAGAGACCCAGTACTTC
TRBJ1-5 | few | 17 | TRBV9 | . | CASSAGGGVYSNQPQHF | TGTGCCAGCAGCGCAGGAGGAGGGGTCTATAGCAATCAGCCCCAGCATTTT
TRBJ2-5 | once | 13 | TRBV12-3/TRBV12-4 | . | CASSLEVKRAQYF | TGTGCCAGCAGTTTGGAGGTAAAGAGGGCCCAGTACTTC